The entry below describes one T cell receptor (beta chain). Its specificity is not known. Measured with immunoSEQ multiplex PCR; TCRdb has only the in-frame clones, and not every one. The table has some 64,000 clones, about four fifths seen once; the top ten hold about 4.5%. J was trimmed by 4 bases and V by 0 bases; bases with no gene match: 5. The V gene's germline CDR1 is MNHNS and CDR2 SASEGT. This CDR3 has 16 residues. The data were obtained in a study of T cells in localized non-small cell lung cancer. Notes on the study in general: Tumor trailed uninvolved adjacent lung in T cell clonality, which peaked there. The study sequenced only one region of the tumor. As a result, intratumor heterogeneity could not be excluded and remains possible. Longer overall survival was linked to higher blood T cell density.

The TCR comes from a man aged 40 to 69 with stage II lung adenocarcinoma. This chain connects TRBV6-1 to TRBJ2-2; the match to TRBD1 covers 7 bases. The material was PBMCs, obtained before any cancer treatment. The CDR3 protein is CASSEALRGRTGELFF. The CDR3 coding sequence is TGTGCCAGCAGTGAAGCGCTAAGGGGGCGCACCGGGGAGCTGTTTTTT.